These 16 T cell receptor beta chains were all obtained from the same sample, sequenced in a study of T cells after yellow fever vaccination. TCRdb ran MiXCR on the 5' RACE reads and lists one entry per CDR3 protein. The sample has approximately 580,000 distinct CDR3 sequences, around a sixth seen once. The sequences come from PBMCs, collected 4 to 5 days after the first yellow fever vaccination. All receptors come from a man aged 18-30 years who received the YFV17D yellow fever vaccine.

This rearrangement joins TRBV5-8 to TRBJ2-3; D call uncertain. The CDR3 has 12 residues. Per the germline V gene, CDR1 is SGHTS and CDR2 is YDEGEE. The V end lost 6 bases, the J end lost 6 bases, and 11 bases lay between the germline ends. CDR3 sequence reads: CASTNNWDTQYF. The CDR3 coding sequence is TGTGCCAGCACCAACAACTGGGATACGCAGTATTTT.

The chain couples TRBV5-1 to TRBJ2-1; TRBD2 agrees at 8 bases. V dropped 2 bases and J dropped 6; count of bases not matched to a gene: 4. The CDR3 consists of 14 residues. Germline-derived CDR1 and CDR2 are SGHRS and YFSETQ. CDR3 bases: TGCGCCAGCAGCTTAACGGGGGGGGCCAATGAGCAGTTCTTC. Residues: CASSLTGGANEQFF.

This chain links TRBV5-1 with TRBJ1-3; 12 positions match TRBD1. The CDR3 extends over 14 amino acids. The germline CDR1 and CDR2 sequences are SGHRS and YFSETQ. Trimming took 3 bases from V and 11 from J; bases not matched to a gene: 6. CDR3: CASSSRGQGAAIYF. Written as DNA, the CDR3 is TGCGCCAGCAGCTCGAGGGGACAGGGGGCGGCCATATATTTT.

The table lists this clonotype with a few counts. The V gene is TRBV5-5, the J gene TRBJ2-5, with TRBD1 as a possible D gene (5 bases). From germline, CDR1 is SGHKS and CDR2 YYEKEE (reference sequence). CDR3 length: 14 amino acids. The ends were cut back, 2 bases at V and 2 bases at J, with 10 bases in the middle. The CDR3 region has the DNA TGTGCCAGCAGCTTCCCCAGGGAACAAGAGACCCAGTACTTC. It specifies CASSFPREQETQYF.

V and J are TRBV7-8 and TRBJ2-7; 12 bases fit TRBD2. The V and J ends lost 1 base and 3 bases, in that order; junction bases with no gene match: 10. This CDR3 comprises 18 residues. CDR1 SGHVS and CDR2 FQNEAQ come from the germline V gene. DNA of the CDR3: TGTGCCAGCAGCTTAGAGGCTAGCGGGGGGGGTCTGGTCTACGAGCAGTACTTC. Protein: CASSLEASGGGLVYEQYF.

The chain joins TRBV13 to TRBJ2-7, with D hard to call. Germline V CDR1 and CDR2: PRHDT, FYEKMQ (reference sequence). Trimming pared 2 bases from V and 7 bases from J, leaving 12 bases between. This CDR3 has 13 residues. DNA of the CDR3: TGTGCCAGCAGCTTAAAAATTGCAGGAGAGCAGTACTTC. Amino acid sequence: CASSLKIAGEQYF. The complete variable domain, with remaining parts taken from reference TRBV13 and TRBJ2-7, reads AAGVIQSPRHLIKEKRETATLKCYPIPRHDTVYWYQQGPGQDPQFLISFYEKMQSDKGSIPDRFSAQQFSDYHSELNMSSLELGDSALYFCASSLKIAGEQYFGPGTRLTVT.

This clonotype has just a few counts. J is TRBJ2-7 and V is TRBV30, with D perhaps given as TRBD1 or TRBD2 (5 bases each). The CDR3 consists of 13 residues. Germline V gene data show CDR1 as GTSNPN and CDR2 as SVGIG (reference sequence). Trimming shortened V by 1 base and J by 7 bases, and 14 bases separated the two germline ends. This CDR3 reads CAWSGSGTWEQYF. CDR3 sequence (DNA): TGTGCCTGGAGTGGTTCCGGGACGTGGGAGCAGTACTTC.

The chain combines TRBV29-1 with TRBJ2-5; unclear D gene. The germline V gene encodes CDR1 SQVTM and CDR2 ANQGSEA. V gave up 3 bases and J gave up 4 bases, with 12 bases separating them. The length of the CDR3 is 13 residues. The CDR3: CSVEYSWGETQYF. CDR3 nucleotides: TGCAGCGTTGAGTACTCTTGGGGAGAGACCCAGTACTTC.

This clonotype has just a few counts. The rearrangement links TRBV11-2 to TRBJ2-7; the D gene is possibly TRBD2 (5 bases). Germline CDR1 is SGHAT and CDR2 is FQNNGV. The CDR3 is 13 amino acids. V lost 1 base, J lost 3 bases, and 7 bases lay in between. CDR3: CASSLAADYEQYF. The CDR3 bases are TGTGCCAGCAGCTTAGCAGCGGACTACGAGCAGTACTTC.

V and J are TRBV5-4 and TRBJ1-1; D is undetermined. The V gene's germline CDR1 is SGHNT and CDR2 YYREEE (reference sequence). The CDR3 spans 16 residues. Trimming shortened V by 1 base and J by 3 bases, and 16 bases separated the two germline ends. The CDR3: CASSLIPFGTDTEAFF. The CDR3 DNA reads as TGTGCCAGCAGCTTGATACCCTTCGGTACGGACACTGAAGCTTTCTTT.

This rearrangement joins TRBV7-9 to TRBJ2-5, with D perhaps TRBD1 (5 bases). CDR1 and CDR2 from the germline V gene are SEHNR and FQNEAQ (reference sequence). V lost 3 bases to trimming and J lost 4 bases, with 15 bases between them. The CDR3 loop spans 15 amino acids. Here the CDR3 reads CASSFGQGLTETQYF. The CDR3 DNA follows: TGTGCCAGCAGCTTTGGGCAGGGTTTGACAGAGACCCAGTACTTC.

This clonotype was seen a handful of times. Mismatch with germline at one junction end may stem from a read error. CDR3 DNA sequence: TGTGCCAGCAGCATAACGCGGGCCGGGGCCAACGTCCTGACTTTC. Its translation is CASSITRAGANVLTF. The V gene is TRBV7-3, the J gene TRBJ2-6, with D perhaps TRBD2 (5 bases). The CDR3 runs 15 residues. Looked up from germline, CDR1 is SGHTA and CDR2 is FQGTGA.

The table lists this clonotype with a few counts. The CDR3 here is CASSIFSGANEQFF. Here the CDR3 DNA reads TGTGCCAGCAGTATTTTTTCAGGCGCCAATGAGCAGTTCTTC. The V call is TRBV27, the J call TRBJ2-1; the D is unclear. CDR3 length: 14 amino acids. Between the trimmed V and J ends, which lost 5 bases and 6 bases, there was a span of 14 bases. From germline, CDR1 is MNHEY and CDR2 SMNVEV (reference sequence).

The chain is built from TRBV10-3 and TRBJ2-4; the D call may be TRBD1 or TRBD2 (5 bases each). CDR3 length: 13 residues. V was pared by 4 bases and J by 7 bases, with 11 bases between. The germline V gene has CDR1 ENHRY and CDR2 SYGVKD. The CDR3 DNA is TGTGCCATCAGTGCGGGACCGGGGAACATTCAGTACTTC. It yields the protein CAISAGPGNIQYF.

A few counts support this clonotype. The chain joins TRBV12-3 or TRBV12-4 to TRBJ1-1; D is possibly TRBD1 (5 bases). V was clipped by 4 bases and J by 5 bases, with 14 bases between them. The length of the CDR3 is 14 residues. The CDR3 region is CASSWGGERTEAFF. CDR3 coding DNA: TGTGCCAGCAGTTGGGGGGGGGAAAGGACTGAAGCTTTCTTT.

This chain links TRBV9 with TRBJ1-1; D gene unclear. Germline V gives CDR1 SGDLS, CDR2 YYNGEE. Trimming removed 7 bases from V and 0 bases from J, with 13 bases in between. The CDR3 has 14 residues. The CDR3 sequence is CASREWDLNTEAFF. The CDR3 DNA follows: TGTGCCAGCCGGGAGTGGGATTTGAACACTGAAGCTTTCTTT.